Sequencing of this TCR beta chain was carried out in a study of cytomegalovirus exposure and HLA in healthy donors. Study-wide context: An early data release held 79 million or so unique TCRs from HLA-typed donors. Findings of the study overall: Several V segments, TRBV6-2 and TRBV6-3 among them, could not be told apart and were dropped. Analysis performed later found approximately 17,000 TCR beta sequences associated with HLA alleles at 0.05 false discovery rate.

Primers included in the PCR were 60 Vbeta and 13 Jbeta primers. Using immunoSEQ multiplex PCR, the repertoire was profiled, and TCRdb retains in-frame clones only, with some absent. The sample lists more than 70,000 clones; approximately 67% were seen once. The CDR3 is 15 residues long. Germline V gives CDR1 SQVTM, CDR2 ANQGSEA. Unmatched junction bases numbered 12, after V lost 1 base and J lost 8 bases. The sample holds a few counts of this clone. Its antigen is still unknown. This sequence was found in a man aged 35-49 years in good health and CMV-seropositive. The V and J genes are TRBV29-1 and TRBJ1-2; 8 bases are shared with TRBD1. Sequencing used PBMCs. This CDR3 is CSVEGETGALWGYTF. In DNA form, the CDR3 reads TGCAGCGTTGAAGGGGAGACAGGGGCCCTTTGGGGCTACACCTTC.